These 10 T cell receptor beta chains were all obtained from the same sample, sequenced in a study of blood T cell repertoires in COVID-19. Here immunoSEQ multiplex PCR was the method, and the copy in TCRdb shows in-frame clones only, minus some. The sample records about 130,000 clones, roughly 87% being singletons. Sequenced material: peripheral blood. The receptors originated from a woman of 80 years or more with acute or convalescent COVID-19.

CDR3 amino acids: CASRKQSTSGYNEQFF. CDR3 sequence (DNA): TGTGCCAGTAGAAAGCAGTCCACTAGCGGATACAATGAGCAGTTCTTC. The chain has TRBV19 and TRBJ2-1; TRBD2 aligns across 8 bases. The CDR3 length is 16 residues. CDR1 LNHDA and CDR2 SQIVND come from the germline V gene (reference sequence). V was clipped by 6 bases and J by 4 bases; unmatched bases: 11.

This clone was observed a single time. This chain links TRBV19 with TRBJ1-2, with TRBD1 matching 7 bases. Germline V lookup: CDR1 LNHDA, CDR2 SQIVND (reference sequence). After removal of 5 bases from V and 6 bases from J, the junction contained 9 bases not matched to a gene. CDR3 length: 14 residues. This CDR3 is CASSDHRGLNGYTF. CDR3 coding DNA: TGTGCCAGTAGTGACCACAGGGGTCTAAATGGCTACACCTTC.

The chain uses TRBV20-1 and TRBJ1-5; D may be TRBD1 (5 bases). This CDR3 has 14 residues. V gave up 3 bases and J gave up 5 bases, with 14 bases separating them. CDR1 and CDR2 from the germline V gene are DFQATT and SNEGSKA (reference sequence). In nucleotides, the CDR3 is TGCAGTGCTAGTGCGACAGTTCATGATCAGCCCCAGCATTTT. It yields the protein CSASATVHDQPQHF.

V is TRBV2 and J is TRBJ2-3, with D possibly TRBD1 on 6 matching bases. Between the trimmed V and J ends, which lost 4 bases and 8 bases, there was a span of 13 bases. CDR1 and CDR2 from the germline V gene are SNHLY and FYNNEI. This CDR3 has 13 amino acids. CDR3 in amino acids: CASSGTVIGTQYF. CDR3 sequence (DNA): TGTGCCAGCAGTGGGACAGTGATTGGTACGCAGTATTTT.

The V call is TRBV5-1, the J call TRBJ1-1; 8 bases map to TRBD1. CDR1 and CDR2 from the germline V gene are SGHRS and YFSETQ. V shed 1 base, J shed 4 bases, and the junction held 6 bases outside the gene matches. The CDR3 is 15 amino acids. The CDR3 sequence: CASSLLTGGVTEAFF. Written as DNA, the CDR3 is TGCGCCAGCAGCTTGTTAACAGGGGGGGTCACTGAAGCTTTCTTT.

The chain is built from TRBV5-4 and TRBJ1-1; a possible D gene is TRBD1 (6 bases). The CDR3 loop spans 15 amino acids. V was shortened by 4 bases and J by 1 base, with 14 bases between the two germline ends. Germline values: CDR1 SGHNT, CDR2 YYREEE (reference sequence). CDR3 sequence: CASSARQGTNTEAFF. CDR3 coding DNA: TGTGCCAGCAGCGCACGTCAGGGGACGAACACTGAAGCTTTCTTT.

The chain recombines TRBV9 with TRBJ2-1; 15 bases match TRBD2. CDR3 length: 18 amino acids. V lost 3 bases and J lost 0; bases outside the gene matches: 4. Germline lookup yields CDR1 SGDLS and CDR2 YYNGEE. The CDR3 region has the DNA TGTGCCAGCAGCGAGGGACTAGCGGGGGGTAACTCCTACAATGAGCAGTTCTTC. Protein sequence: CASSEGLAGGNSYNEQFF.

The chain employs TRBV6-1 and TRBJ1-2; the match to TRBD1 covers 9 bases. Germline CDR1 and CDR2: MNHNS and SASEGT. The CDR3 is made up of 13 amino acids. Trimming removed 3 bases from V and 6 bases from J; junction bases left unmatched: 2. The CDR3 bases are TGTGCCAGCAGTGAGGGACAGGGCAATGGCTACACCTTC. Residues: CASSEGQGNGYTF.

The chain combines TRBV3-1 (or the pseudogene TRBV3-2) with TRBJ1-4, with D uncertain. Germline-derived CDR1 and CDR2 are LGHDT and YNNKEL (reference sequence). The CDR3 has 14 residues. The V gene lost 2 bases and the J gene lost 8 bases, with 12 bases spanning the gap. CDR3 nucleotide sequence: TGTGCCAGCAGCCAAAATCTTGACGGGGAAAAACTGTTTTTT. As protein: CASSQNLDGEKLFF.

Worth noting for this clone: Other DNA sequences of this sample code for an identical CDR3. This chain uses TRBV6-5 with TRBJ2-2; D perhaps matches TRBD1 (5 bases). Trimming left V 9 bases short and J 6 bases short, with 14 bases between. CDR1 and CDR2 from the germline V gene are MNHEY and SVGAGI. This CDR3 is built from 13 residues. The CDR3: CASSKQGSGELFF. DNA of the CDR3: TGTGCCAGTAGCAAGCAGGGTTCCGGGGAGCTGTTTTTT.